This entry lists 16 T cell receptor beta chains sequenced from one sample in a study of T cells after yellow fever vaccination. TCRdb independently ran MiXCR on the 5' RACE reads; one entry per CDR3 protein. Among 300,000 to 450,000 distinct CDR3 sequences listed, roughly 8.3% were seen once. The specimen comprised PBMCs, sampled around 45 days after the first yellow fever vaccination. The source of these receptors is a man in his late teens or twenties who received the YFV17D yellow fever vaccine.

The chain carries TRBV5-1 and TRBJ2-3; weak D call: TRBD1 (6 bases). This CDR3 is built from 12 residues. Trimming shortened V by 5 bases and J by 5 bases, and 9 bases separated the two germline ends. CDR1 and CDR2 from the germline V gene are SGHRS and YFSETQ. The CDR3: CASRSDRDTQYF. In DNA form, the CDR3 reads TGCGCCAGCAGGTCGGACAGAGATACGCAGTATTTT.

This clonotype was seen more than once but under ten times. V gene TRBV5-1 combines with J gene TRBJ2-3; D is undetermined. The CDR3 consists of 15 residues. Germline V lookup: CDR1 SGHRS, CDR2 YFSETQ. The V end was cut by 0 bases, the J end by 0 bases, with 8 bases between. The CDR3 loop reads CASSLAAQSTDTQYF. In DNA, the CDR3 is TGCGCCAGCAGCTTGGCCGCCCAGAGCACAGATACGCAGTATTTT.

This clonotype was detected a few times. DNA of the CDR3: TGTGCCAGCAGTTGGACAGGCAACTACGAGCAGTACTTC. Translating gives CASSWTGNYEQYF. The chain combines TRBV12-3 or TRBV12-4 with TRBJ2-7, with 7 bases matching TRBD1. J was trimmed by 3 bases and V by 4 bases; bases with no gene match: 3. The CDR3 spans 13 residues.

This chain uses TRBV7-9 with TRBJ2-5; D gene uncertain. Germline V lookup: CDR1 SEHNR, CDR2 FQNEAQ (reference sequence). Trimming took off 6 bases at V and 1 base at J, with 21 bases between the two ends. This CDR3 has 17 residues. This chain's CDR3 is CASSFRRIRFGQETQYF. Written as DNA, the CDR3 is TGTGCCAGCAGTTTTCGTAGGATTCGGTTTGGCCAAGAGACCCAGTACTTC.

The chain uses TRBV20-1 and TRBJ2-7, with 7 positions matching TRBD1. The germline V gene encodes CDR1 DFQATT and CDR2 SNEGSKA (reference sequence). The trim removed 4 bases at V and 4 bases at J, leaving 25 bases unmatched. The CDR3 has 19 amino acids. The CDR3 is CSAITRLTGKQGKRYEQYV. The CDR3 coding sequence is TGCAGTGCTATAACGCGCCTGACAGGGAAACAGGGAAAGCGTTACGAGCAGTACGTC.

The V gene is TRBV12-3 or TRBV12-4, the J gene TRBJ2-2, with 8 bases matching TRBD1. V lost 6 bases and J lost 5; bases outside the gene matches: 8. There are 15 residues in the CDR3. DNA for the CDR3: TGTGCCAGCAGGGCCACAGGGGGATTAACCGGGGAGCTGTTTTTT. Translating it yields CASRATGGLTGELFF.

V and J are TRBV4-1 and TRBJ2-1, with 7 nucleotides matching TRBD2. This CDR3 region has 15 residues. The junction had 3 bases not matched to a gene; V was cut back by 3 bases and J by 1 base. Germline CDR1 is MGHRA and CDR2 is YSYEKL. CDR3 protein: CASSHPGGSYNEQFF. In DNA form, the CDR3 reads TGCGCCAGCAGCCATCCCGGGGGGTCCTACAATGAGCAGTTCTTC.

This clonotype came up a few times. The V and J genes are TRBV18 and TRBJ2-3; TRBD1 matches 10 bases. Per germline, CDR1 KGHSH and CDR2 LQKENI. The CDR3 loop spans 16 amino acids. The V gene end was trimmed by 3 bases and the J gene end by 1 base; junction bases not matched to a gene: 4. The DNA for the CDR3 is TGTGCCAGCTCACCTACCGGGACAGGGGGCACAGATACGCAGTATTTT. Amino acid sequence: CASSPTGTGGTDTQYF.

This clonotype was counted at least ten times. CDR3 amino acids: CASSEGGRGEKLFF. The CDR3 DNA follows: TGTGCCAGCAGTGAGGGCGGACGGGGGGAAAAACTGTTTTTT. V usage is TRBV6-1 and J usage is TRBJ1-4, with D perhaps TRBD1 (5 bases). Germline assignment: CDR1 MNHNS and CDR2 SASEGT. V lost 3 bases and J lost 8, with 13 bases in between. This CDR3 has 14 residues.

This CDR3 is CASSLTGLLETQYF. DNA for the CDR3: TGTGCCAGCAGCTTGACAGGGTTGTTGGAGACCCAGTACTTC. The gene calls are TRBV7-2 and TRBJ2-5; the match to TRBD1 covers 7 bases. The CDR3 consists of 14 residues. V lost 3 bases to trimming and J lost 5 bases; unmatched junction nucleotides: 6. From germline, CDR1 is SGHTA and CDR2 FQGNSA. Filled out from reference TRBV7-2 and TRBJ2-5, the complete variable domain reads GAGVSQSPSNKVTEKGKDVELRCDPISGHTALYWYRQSLGQGLEFLIYFQGNSAPDKSGLPSDRFSAERTGGSVSTLTIQRTQQEDSAVYLCASSLTGLLETQYFGPGTRLLVL.

The sample holds a few counts of this clonotype. The CDR3 here is CASSPGSYTDTQYF. The DNA of the CDR3 is TGTGCCAGCAGCCCCGGGTCCTACACAGATACGCAGTATTTT. The chain couples TRBV7-9 to TRBJ2-3, with D unresolved. This CDR3 spans 14 amino acids. Germline CDR1 and CDR2: SEHNR and FQNEAQ (reference sequence). The V end was cut by 5 bases, the J end by 2 bases, with 11 bases between.

This clonotype was observed a few times. The gene calls are TRBV3-1 and TRBJ2-1; TRBD2 is a possible D gene (6 bases). The CDR3 consists of 15 residues. In germline, CDR1 is LGHDT, CDR2 YNNKEL (reference sequence). V shed 4 bases and J shed 9 bases, with 19 bases lying between them. In nucleotides, the CDR3 is TGTGCCAGCAGCCCAGAAACTAGCCGGCTCGGTGAGCAGTTCTTC. It translates to CASSPETSRLGEQFF.

This clonotype showed up many times. V and J are TRBV5-1 and TRBJ2-3; 10 positions agree with TRBD1. The CDR3 runs 15 residues. Germline assignment: CDR1 SGHRS and CDR2 YFSETQ. Trimming took 0 bases from V and 5 from J; bases not matched to a gene: 3. CDR3 bases: TGCGCCAGCAGCTTGGGACAGGGGGCTGGAGATACGCAGTATTTT. Translation gives CASSLGQGAGDTQYF.

Comment on this clonotype: Germline is not matched at one junction end, which may reflect a read error. The chain joins TRBV5-1 to TRBJ2-2; TRBD1 or TRBD2 may be the D gene (7 bases each). CDR1 SGHRS and CDR2 YFSETQ come from the germline V gene. The CDR3 contains 15 residues. The CDR3 DNA is TGCGTCAGCAGCTTGGTAGAGCGGGACAGCGGGGAGCTGTTTTTT. Amino acid sequence: CVSSLVERDSGELFF.

V usage is TRBV4-2 and J usage is TRBJ1-2, with TRBD1 identical over 12 bases. Germline CDR1 reads LGHNA; CDR2 reads YNFKEQ. This CDR3 has 15 amino acids. V was clipped by 7 bases and J by 7 bases; unmatched bases: 10. CDR3 protein: CASMVRDRGLAGYTF. The CDR3, as DNA: TGTGCCAGCATGGTCCGGGACAGGGGGCTGGCTGGCTACACCTTC.

This clonotype showed up many times. The gene calls are TRBV12-3 or TRBV12-4 and TRBJ1-5; D is possibly TRBD1 (5 bases). This CDR3 is 15 amino acids long. V was cut by 6 bases and J by 2 bases, with 14 bases left in between. CDR3 protein: CASSLRGNGNQPQHF. In DNA, the CDR3 is TGTGCCAGCAGCCTTCGGGGGAACGGCAATCAGCCCCAGCATTTT.